This passage covers 27 T cell receptor beta chains from one sample sequenced in a study of T cell responses to AZD1222 COVID-19 vaccine. The data were produced by immunoSEQ multiplex PCR, yet TCRdb's version contains in-frame clones alone and is incomplete. The profile covers 86,000 or so clones, with roughly 90% appearing a single time and 6.9% taken by the ten largest. Sequencing used peripheral blood, obtained 28 days after the second AZD1222 dose. Source of these receptors: an adult who received the AZD1222 COVID-19 vaccine.

On this clone itself: Other DNA sequences in the sample encode the same CDR3. The gene calls are TRBV12-3 or TRBV12-4 and TRBJ1-1; no firm D call. CDR3 length equals 13 residues. V gave up 3 bases and J gave up 1 base, with 6 bases separating them. This CDR3 reads CASSFGGNTEAFF. The CDR3 nucleotides are TGTGCCAGCAGTTTCGGTGGGAACACTGAAGCTTTCTTT.

The CDR3 DNA reads as TGCGCCAGCAGTGAGAGACAGGGGAGCACTGAAGCTTTCTTT. This gives the protein CASSERQGSTEAFF. The chain uses TRBV10-1 and TRBJ1-1, with 8 positions matching TRBD1. The germline V gene has CDR1 WNHNN and CDR2 SYGVQD (reference sequence). The J segment lost 4 bases and the V segment lost 2 bases, leaving 3 bases of the junction unmatched. CDR3 length: 14 residues.

The chain couples TRBV4-1 to TRBJ2-3, with D hard to call. V dropped 0 bases and J dropped 9 bases, with 19 bases sitting between them. CDR1 and CDR2 (germline): MGHRA, YSYEKL. This CDR3 comprises 16 residues. DNA for the CDR3: TGCGCCAGCAGCCAAGATCACTCCCCGGGTTGGGGAACGCAGTATTTT. Its protein product is CASSQDHSPGWGTQYF.

The CDR3 is CASSLDPGASYNEQFF. CDR3 nucleotide sequence: TGTGCCAGCAGCTTGGATCCGGGAGCTAGCTACAATGAGCAGTTCTTC. The chain is built from TRBV5-6 and TRBJ2-1, with a tentative D call TRBD2 (6 bases). The CDR3 extends over 16 amino acids. Germline loops: CDR1 SGHDT, CDR2 YYEEEE. V lost 0 bases, J lost 3 bases, and 13 bases lay in between. Variable domain in full (rest from reference TRBV5-6 and TRBJ2-1): DAGVTQSPTHLIKTRGQQVTLRCSPKSGHDTVSWYQQALGQGPQFIFQYYEEEERQRGNFPDRFSGHQFPNYSSELNVNALLLGDSALYLCASSLDPGASYNEQFFGPGTRLTVL.

This chain uses TRBV3-1 (or the pseudogene TRBV3-2) with TRBJ1-1; D is ambiguous. V dropped 1 base and J dropped 3 bases, with 9 bases sitting between them. Germline V gene data show CDR1 as LGHDT and CDR2 as YNNKEL (reference sequence). This CDR3 contains 14 residues. The CDR3 sequence is CASSQAETHTEAFF. CDR3 sequence (DNA): TGTGCCAGCAGCCAAGCGGAAACACACACTGAAGCTTTCTTT.

Note on this clone: The sample holds other DNA sequences that translate to the same CDR3. The rearrangement uses TRBV29-1 and TRBJ2-1; possible D gene TRBD2, 5 bases. The CDR3 runs to 10 residues. Trimming pared 7 bases from V and 5 bases from J, leaving 6 bases between. In germline, CDR1 is SQVTM, CDR2 ANQGSEA. The CDR3 is CSGGDNEQFF. The CDR3, as DNA: TGCAGCGGGGGAGACAATGAGCAGTTCTTC.

The chain has TRBV11-3 and TRBJ2-1; D possibly matches TRBD1 or TRBD2 (5 bases each). The V gene's germline CDR1 is SGHNT and CDR2 YENEEA. Trimming took off 4 bases at V and 2 bases at J, with 9 bases between the two ends. This CDR3 is built from 14 residues. This CDR3 reads CASSSGTPYNEQFF. The CDR3 coding sequence is TGTGCCAGCAGCTCCGGGACGCCCTACAATGAGCAGTTCTTC.

The rearrangement uses TRBV29-1 and TRBJ1-1, with unresolved D. Trimming pared 0 bases from V and 1 base from J, leaving 6 bases between. Germline CDR1 and CDR2: SQVTM and ANQGSEA. This CDR3 is 13 amino acids long. For the CDR3, the DNA is TGCAGCGTTGAAGATGCAGGGAACACTGAAGCTTTCTTT. Amino acids: CSVEDAGNTEAFF.

The V and J genes are TRBV5-1 and TRBJ1-2; a possible D gene is TRBD1 (5 bases). The germline V and J ends were trimmed by 2 bases and 6 bases, with 11 bases remaining between them. The CDR3 loop spans 13 amino acids. The germline V gene encodes CDR1 SGHRS and CDR2 YFSETQ. The CDR3 protein is CASSLRGGDGYTF. CDR3 DNA sequence: TGCGCCAGCAGCTTACGGGGAGGGGATGGCTACACCTTC.

The chain has TRBV7-2 and TRBJ2-2; D call uncertain. The CDR3 spans 13 residues. Germline V gene data show CDR1 as SGHTA and CDR2 as FQGNSA. Between the trimmed V and J ends, which lost 1 base and 3 bases, there was a span of 3 bases. The CDR3, as DNA: TGTGCCAGCAGCTTAGTCTACACCGGGGAGCTGTTTTTT. Encoded protein: CASSLVYTGELFF.

The chain couples TRBV5-8 to TRBJ2-3; 9 nucleotides agree with TRBD1. Germline V lookup: CDR1 SGHTS, CDR2 YDEGEE. This CDR3 region has 14 residues. The V gene end was trimmed by 2 bases and the J gene end by 6 bases; junction bases not matched to a gene: 4. The CDR3 region has the DNA TGTGCCAGCAGCTTAAACAGGGGGCCGGATACGCAGTATTTT. It codes for CASSLNRGPDTQYF.

The V gene is TRBV14, the J gene TRBJ2-2, with 8 bases that match TRBD2. CDR3 length: 15 residues. Germline values: CDR1 SGHDN, CDR2 FVKESK. The trim removed 2 bases at V and 4 bases at J, leaving 3 bases unmatched. CDR3 in amino acids: CASSQQLAGTGELFF. The CDR3 nucleotides are TGTGCCAGCAGCCAACAGCTAGCGGGCACCGGGGAGCTGTTTTTT.

The chain combines TRBV18 with TRBJ1-3; TRBD1 might be the D (5 bases). The CDR3 has 13 amino acids. V lost 2 bases to trimming and J lost 15 bases, with 17 bases between them. From germline, CDR1 is KGHSH and CDR2 LQKENI. The chain's CDR3 is CASSPNRDSHRYF. The DNA of the CDR3 is TGTGCCAGCTCACCAAACCGGGACTCGCACCGATATTTT.

CDR3 DNA: TGTGCCAGCAGTTACGGACTGTCGCCCGGCTTAGAGACCCAGTACTTC. Encoded protein: CASSYGLSPGLETQYF. The rearrangement links TRBV6-5 to TRBJ2-5; TRBD2 might be the D (5 bases). Trimming stripped 2 bases from V and 4 bases from J, with 17 bases between. The germline V gene has CDR1 MNHEY and CDR2 SVGAGI. CDR3 size: 16 residues.

This clone appeared once. The V gene is TRBV18, the J gene TRBJ2-2; D remains unclear. V was clipped by 2 bases and J by 8 bases, with 9 bases between them. The germline V gene has CDR1 KGHSH and CDR2 LQKENI. The CDR3 sequence is 13 residues long. The CDR3 spells CASSPLAEGELFF. Written as DNA, the CDR3 is TGTGCCAGCTCACCATTGGCGGAAGGGGAGCTGTTTTTT.

The chain recombines TRBV19 with TRBJ1-4; 7 nucleotides match TRBD1. The CDR3 sequence is 14 residues long. The germline V gene has CDR1 LNHDA and CDR2 SQIVND (reference sequence). The J segment lost 5 bases and the V segment lost 5 bases, leaving 5 bases of the junction unmatched. The CDR3 is CASSPGQPNEKLFF. CDR3 nucleotide sequence: TGTGCCAGTAGTCCGGGACAGCCGAATGAAAAACTGTTTTTT. The whole variable domain, filled in from reference TRBV19 and TRBJ1-4, reads DGGITQSPKYLFRKEGQNVTLSCEQNLNHDAMYWYRQDPGQGLRLIYYSQIVNDFQKGDIAEGYSVSREKKESFPLTVTSAQKNPTAFYLCASSPGQPNEKLFFGSGTQLSVL.

This clone is a singleton in its sample. V and J are TRBV10-1 and TRBJ2-3; the D gene is possibly TRBD2 (5 bases). With 4 bases removed from V and 7 bases from J, the gap between germline ends came to 12 bases. The CDR3 has 13 residues. The germline gives CDR1 WNHNN, CDR2 SYGVQD (reference sequence). The CDR3 DNA sequence: TGCGCCAGCAGTGTGTTAAGGGAGAATACGCAGTATTTT. Translation gives CASSVLRENTQYF.

The chain employs TRBV5-1 and TRBJ2-3, with 12 nucleotides matching TRBD2. Looked up from germline, CDR1 is SGHRS and CDR2 is YFSETQ. The CDR3 loop spans 16 amino acids. The J segment lost 4 bases and the V segment lost 3 bases, leaving 6 bases of the junction unmatched. Here the CDR3 DNA reads TGCGCCAGCAGCTCCCTAGCGGGAGGGCCAGCAGATACGCAGTATTTT. Translated: CASSSLAGGPADTQYF.

V and J are TRBV14 and TRBJ1-2; 7 bases map to TRBD1. Germline V CDR1 and CDR2: SGHDN, FVKESK. The V and J ends lost 4 bases and 4 bases, in that order; junction bases with no gene match: 9. The CDR3 loop spans 15 amino acids. Here the CDR3 reads CASSPRTGGAYGYTF. In DNA form, the CDR3 reads TGTGCCAGCAGCCCTAGGACAGGCGGGGCCTATGGCTACACCTTC. The variable domain in full, completed from reference TRBV14 and TRBJ1-2, reads EAGVTQFPSHSVIEKGQTVTLRCDPISGHDNLYWYRRVMGKEIKFLLHFVKESKQDESGMPNNRFLAERTGGTYSTLKVQPAELEDSGVYFCASSPRTGGAYGYTFGSGTRLTVV.

This chain joins TRBV15 and TRBJ1-1; D gene uncertain. The CDR3 has 15 amino acids. Trimming stripped 5 bases from V and 1 base from J, with 14 bases between. Looked up from germline, CDR1 is LNHNV and CDR2 is YYDKDF (reference sequence). As DNA, the CDR3 is TGTGCCACCAGCCCAAAGACGGAATGGAACACTGAAGCTTTCTTT. It codes for CATSPKTEWNTEAFF.

This clone has a single count. This chain uses TRBV6-1 with TRBJ1-2; TRBD1 matches 7 bases. This CDR3 region has 13 residues. Germline values: CDR1 MNHNS, CDR2 SASEGT. Trimming cost V 9 bases and J 5 bases; bases outside gene matches: 9. The chain's CDR3 is CASGQVKDYGYTF. DNA of the CDR3: TGTGCCAGTGGACAGGTTAAGGATTATGGCTACACCTTC.

The chain is built from TRBV29-1 and TRBJ1-1; 7 bases align to TRBD1. J lost 1 base, V lost 7 bases, and 3 bases had no gene match. This CDR3 has 12 residues. CDR1 is SQVTM and CDR2 is ANQGSEA in the germline V gene. The CDR3 nucleotides are TGCAGCGCGGGACAGAGGAACACTGAAGCTTTCTTT. Translated, it gives CSAGQRNTEAFF.

The J gene is TRBJ1-4, the V gene TRBV5-1; 9 bases align to TRBD1. The CDR3 consists of 15 residues. Germline loops: CDR1 SGHRS, CDR2 YFSETQ. Losses at the gene ends were 4 bases for V and 7 bases for J; bases not matched to a gene: 8. In DNA, the CDR3 is TGCGCCAGCAGCAGCACCGGGACAGGGAGTGAAAAACTGTTTTTT. Its translation: CASSSTGTGSEKLFF.

This clone was seen more than once but under ten times. The V call is TRBV5-6, the J call TRBJ2-2; D gene uncertain. This CDR3 comprises 12 residues. Germline assignment: CDR1 SGHDT and CDR2 YYEEEE. Trimming stripped 5 bases from V and 7 bases from J, with 9 bases between. CDR3 loop: CASSGGDGELFF. The CDR3 coding sequence is TGTGCCAGCAGTGGTGGGGACGGGGAGCTGTTTTTT.

The gene calls are TRBV5-1 and TRBJ2-3; the match to TRBD1 covers 7 bases. Germline CDR1 is SGHRS and CDR2 is YFSETQ. This CDR3 has 18 residues. Trimming took 2 bases from V and 2 from J; bases not matched to a gene: 14. The CDR3 spells CASSFRATTGAYTDTQYF. In DNA form, the CDR3 reads TGCGCCAGCAGCTTTCGGGCAACAACAGGGGCGTACACAGATACGCAGTATTTT.

This chain joins TRBV7-9 and TRBJ2-3; 7 nucleotides agree with TRBD1. Trimming removed 5 bases from V and 8 bases from J; junction bases left unmatched: 4. The length of the CDR3 is 12 residues. Germline lookup yields CDR1 SEHNR and CDR2 FQNEAQ (reference sequence). The chain's CDR3 is CASSPRQGTQYF. DNA for the CDR3: TGTGCCAGCAGCCCTAGACAGGGTACGCAGTATTTT.

The chain recombines TRBV12-5 with TRBJ1-2; 9 nucleotides agree with TRBD1. CDR3 length: 16 amino acids. Losses at the gene ends were 4 bases for V and 3 bases for J; bases not matched to a gene: 9. Germline lookup yields CDR1 LGHNT and CDR2 FRNRAP. CDR3 coding DNA: TGTGCTAGTGGTTCGGCCCCCACAGGGGGCGACTATGGCTACACCTTC. Amino acid sequence: CASGSAPTGGDYGYTF. Using reference TRBV12-5 and TRBJ1-2 for the parts outside the CDR3, the full variable domain is DARVTQTPRHKVTEMGQEVTMRCQPILGHNTVFWYRQTMMQGLELLAYFRNRAPLDDSGMPKDRFSAEMPDATLATLKIQPSEPRDSAVYFCASGSAPTGGDYGYTFGSGTRLTVV.